A selection of T cell receptor beta chains follows, all from one sample in a study of control samples from healthy donors and cancer patients. Only in-frame clones appear in the TCRdb table, and some are missing; sequencing was by immunoSEQ multiplex PCR. The table lists about 20,000 clones, 70% to 90% of them singletons. Sample: PBMCs. The origin of the receptors is a man in his fifties or sixties with head and neck cancer. The CDR3 runs from the conserved cysteine through the conserved F or W. The D gene is left open where the match is weak. Clone size appears in some rows only: once, few, many, or a class for an expanded clone.

v_gene: TRBV6-2/TRBV6-3
j_gene: TRBJ2-7
abundance: -
d_gene: -
CDR3aa: CASSYFSTWTVLSSYEQYF
CDR3nt: TGTGCCAGCAGTTACTTTTCGACGTGGACAGTTTTGAGCTCCTACGAGCAGTACTTC

v_gene: TRBV5-1
j_gene: TRBJ2-3
abundance: -
d_gene: TRBD2
CDR3aa: CASSPWTSGTDTQYF
CDR3nt: TGCGCCAGCAGCCCCTGGACTAGCGGCACAGATACGCAGTATTTT

v_gene: TRBV3-1/TRBV3-2
j_gene: TRBJ1-6
abundance: -
d_gene: -
CDR3aa: CASSQELTGRKNSPLHF
CDR3nt: TGTGCCAGCAGCCAAGAATTAACAGGTCGTAAAAATTCACCCCTCCACTTT

v_gene: TRBV5-1
j_gene: TRBJ2-2
abundance: -
d_gene: -
CDR3aa: CASSPKGGLTNTGELFF
CDR3nt: TGCGCCAGCAGCCCTAAGGGGGGACTGACGAACACCGGGGAGCTGTTTTTT

v_gene: TRBV5-1
j_gene: TRBJ1-1
abundance: once
d_gene: -
CDR3aa: CASSGGRGIDTEAFF
CDR3nt: TGCGCCAGCTCCGGCGGCCGGGGAATCGACACTGAAGCTTTCTTT

v_gene: TRBV19
j_gene: TRBJ1-5
abundance: -
d_gene: -
CDR3aa: CATQLYSNQPQHF
CDR3nt: TGTGCCACTCAACTTTATAGCAATCAGCCCCAGCATTTT

v_gene: TRBV4-2
j_gene: TRBJ2-2
abundance: -
d_gene: -
CDR3aa: CASSRKSDITGELFF
CDR3nt: TGTGCCAGCAGCCGAAAATCGGACATCACCGGGGAGCTGTTTTTT

v_gene: TRBV2
j_gene: TRBJ2-7
abundance: few
d_gene: -
CDR3aa: CASSNRGKGEQYF
CDR3nt: TGTGCCAGCAGCAACCGGGGGAAGGGCGAGCAGTACTTC

v_gene: TRBV20-1
j_gene: TRBJ2-7
abundance: -
d_gene: -
CDR3aa: CSASEGKTPYEQYF
CDR3nt: TGCAGTGCTAGTGAGGGGAAGACCCCCTACGAGCAGTACTTC

v_gene: TRBV28
j_gene: TRBJ2-3
abundance: -
d_gene: -
CDR3aa: CASSLHLPGYTDTQYF
CDR3nt: TGTGCCAGCAGTTTACATCTACCGGGGTACACAGATACGCAGTATTTT

v_gene: TRBV2
j_gene: TRBJ2-7
abundance: -
d_gene: -
CDR3aa: CASSVGPVTYEQYF
CDR3nt: TGTGCCAGCAGTGTTGGGCCGGTTACCTACGAGCAGTACTTC

v_gene: TRBV3-1/TRBV3-2
j_gene: TRBJ1-1
abundance: -
d_gene: TRBD1
CDR3aa: CASSQGGDREAFF
CDR3nt: TGTGCCAGCAGCCAAGGAGGGGACAGGGAAGCTTTCTTT

v_gene: TRBV4-1
j_gene: TRBJ2-7
abundance: -
d_gene: TRBD2
CDR3aa: CASSQDHGGEYEQYF
CDR3nt: TGCGCCAGCAGCCAAGATCACGGGGGGGAATACGAGCAGTACTTC

v_gene: TRBV5-4
j_gene: TRBJ2-5
abundance: once
d_gene: TRBD2
CDR3aa: CASSLGLAGAFSETQYF
CDR3nt: TGTGCCAGCAGCCTGGGACTAGCGGGGGCCTTCAGCGAGACCCAGTACTTC

v_gene: TRBV5-1
j_gene: TRBJ2-3
abundance: -
d_gene: -
CDR3aa: CASSLGRTDTQYF
CDR3nt: TGCGCCAGCAGCTTGGGCAGAACAGATACGCAGTATTTT

v_gene: TRBV6-5
j_gene: TRBJ1-5
abundance: -
d_gene: TRBD1
CDR3aa: CASNGGQGGSQPQHF
CDR3nt: TGTGCCTCCAACGGGGGACAGGGCGGCTCTCAGCCCCAGCATTTT

v_gene: TRBV2
j_gene: TRBJ2-7
abundance: -
d_gene: -
CDR3aa: CASSVTANSYEQYF
CDR3nt: TGTGCCAGCAGTGTTACAGCCAATTCCTACGAGCAGTACTTC

v_gene: TRBV6-5
j_gene: TRBJ1-1
abundance: once
d_gene: TRBD1
CDR3aa: CASSIQGGRPEAFF
CDR3nt: TGTGCCAGCAGCATACAGGGGGGTCGGCCTGAAGCTTTCTTT

v_gene: TRBV2
j_gene: TRBJ2-7
abundance: -
d_gene: -
CDR3aa: CASRGQGGPYEQYF
CDR3nt: TGTGCCAGCAGAGGGCAGGGAGGCCCCTACGAGCAGTACTTC

v_gene: TRBV10-3
j_gene: TRBJ2-3
abundance: -
d_gene: TRBD2
CDR3aa: CATGLAGGGDTQYF
CDR3nt: TGTGCCACCGGACTAGCGGGGGGGGGTGATACGCAGTATTTT

v_gene: TRBV19
j_gene: TRBJ2-2
abundance: once
d_gene: -
CDR3aa: CASSDTSGAIGELFF
CDR3nt: TGTGCCAGTAGTGACACCTCGGGGGCTATCGGGGAGCTGTTTTTT

v_gene: TRBV7-9
j_gene: TRBJ2-1
abundance: -
d_gene: TRBD1
CDR3aa: CASSSGTGPLNEQFF
CDR3nt: TGTGCCAGCAGCTCCGGGACAGGGCCCCTCAATGAGCAGTTCTTC

v_gene: TRBV6-6
j_gene: TRBJ1-1
abundance: -
d_gene: -
CDR3aa: CASRTANTEAFF
CDR3nt: TGTGCCTCCCGAACAGCGAACACTGAAGCTTTCTTT

v_gene: TRBV13
j_gene: TRBJ2-1
abundance: -
d_gene: -
CDR3aa: CASSLSPVGRDEQFF
CDR3nt: TGTGCCAGCAGCTTATCCCCCGTGGGGAGAGATGAGCAGTTCTTC

v_gene: TRBV5-1
j_gene: TRBJ1-2
abundance: -
d_gene: TRBD1
CDR3aa: CASKSGTGPGYTF
CDR3nt: TGCGCCAGCAAATCCGGGACAGGGCCTGGCTACACCTTC

v_gene: TRBV3-1/TRBV3-2
j_gene: TRBJ1-1
abundance: -
d_gene: TRBD1
CDR3aa: CASSRQGTRPNTEAFF
CDR3nt: TGTGCCAGCAGCCGACAGGGAACGAGGCCGAACACTGAAGCTTTCTTT

v_gene: TRBV5-1
j_gene: TRBJ1-1
abundance: -
d_gene: -
CDR3aa: CASSLEGGTEAFF
CDR3nt: TGCGCCAGCAGCTTGGAGGGGGGAACTGAAGCTTTCTTT

v_gene: TRBV5-6
j_gene: TRBJ2-5
abundance: -
d_gene: -
CDR3aa: CASSGGSGGLTSQETQYF
CDR3nt: TGTGCCAGCAGCGGCGGCTCAGGGGGACTTACGAGCCAAGAGACCCAGTACTTC

v_gene: TRBV6-7
j_gene: TRBJ1-1
abundance: -
d_gene: -
CDR3aa: CASSGDTEAFF
CDR3nt: TGTGCCAGCAGCGGGGACACTGAAGCTTTCTTT

v_gene: TRBV3-1/TRBV3-2
j_gene: TRBJ1-6
abundance: -
d_gene: -
CDR3aa: CASSQGGWGHSYSPLHF
CDR3nt: TGTGCCAGCAGCCAAGGGGGGTGGGGGCATTCTTATTCACCCCTCCACTTT

v_gene: TRBV13
j_gene: TRBJ2-7
abundance: -
d_gene: -
CDR3aa: CASSFRLGNEQYF
CDR3nt: TGTGCCAGCAGCTTTAGGCTTGGGAACGAGCAGTACTTC

v_gene: TRBV7-8
j_gene: TRBJ1-5
abundance: few
d_gene: -
CDR3aa: CASSGYSNQPQHF
CDR3nt: TGTGCCAGCAGCGGATATAGCAATCAGCCCCAGCATTTT

v_gene: TRBV5-1
j_gene: TRBJ2-5
abundance: -
d_gene: -
CDR3aa: CASSLGEEETQYF
CDR3nt: TGCGCCAGCAGCTTAGGGGAGGAAGAGACCCAGTACTTC

v_gene: TRBV29-1
j_gene: TRBJ1-2
abundance: -
d_gene: TRBD1
CDR3aa: CSVERDRGFGYTF
CDR3nt: TGCAGCGTAGAGCGGGACAGGGGCTTTGGCTACACCTTC

v_gene: TRBV6-5
j_gene: TRBJ2-7
abundance: -
d_gene: TRBD2
CDR3aa: CASSYGSSGGGAEQYF
CDR3nt: TGTGCCAGCAGTTATGGCTCGAGCGGGGGGGGCGCCGAGCAGTACTTC

v_gene: TRBV19
j_gene: TRBJ1-3
abundance: -
d_gene: -
CDR3aa: CASTQGDGGNTIYF
CDR3nt: TGTGCCAGTACACAAGGGGACGGTGGAAACACCATATATTTT

v_gene: TRBV5-5
j_gene: TRBJ2-2
abundance: -
d_gene: -
CDR3aa: CASSSITGELFF
CDR3nt: TGTGCCAGCAGCTCCATCACCGGGGAGCTGTTTTTT

v_gene: TRBV11-2
j_gene: TRBJ1-1
abundance: -
d_gene: -
CDR3aa: CASSLGARWNTEAFF
CDR3nt: TGTGCCAGCAGCTTAGGGGCAAGGTGGAACACTGAAGCTTTCTTT

v_gene: TRBV7-2
j_gene: TRBJ1-5
abundance: -
d_gene: TRBD1
CDR3aa: CASSRARTGGGQNQPQHF
CDR3nt: TGTGCCAGCAGCCGGGCCCGGACAGGGGGAGGTCAAAACCAGCCCCAGCATTTT

v_gene: TRBV7-9
j_gene: TRBJ1-2
abundance: medium-sized
d_gene: -
CDR3aa: CASSFLGQTYGYTF
CDR3nt: TGTGCCAGCAGCTTTCTCGGACAGACCTATGGCTACACCTTC

v_gene: TRBV18
j_gene: TRBJ1-2
abundance: -
d_gene: -
CDR3aa: CASSQDRNYGYTF
CDR3nt: TGTGCCAGCTCACAGGACAGAAACTATGGCTACACCTTC

v_gene: TRBV9
j_gene: TRBJ2-5
abundance: -
d_gene: -
CDR3aa: CASSLGGGDPAETQYF
CDR3nt: TGTGCCAGCAGCTTGGGAGGGGGGGACCCAGCGGAGACCCAGTACTTC

v_gene: TRBV15
j_gene: TRBJ2-7
abundance: -
d_gene: -
CDR3aa: CATSRDLNEQYF
CDR3nt: TGTGCCACCAGCAGAGATCTGAACGAGCAGTACTTC

v_gene: TRBV7-2
j_gene: TRBJ1-3
abundance: few
d_gene: -
CDR3aa: CASSLGGSGAGNTIYF
CDR3nt: TGTGCCAGCAGCTTAGGAGGGTCCGGGGCTGGAAACACCATATATTTT

v_gene: TRBV7-2
j_gene: TRBJ2-2
abundance: -
d_gene: -
CDR3aa: CASSLVGGTGELFF
CDR3nt: TGTGCCAGCAGCCTGGTGGGGGGCACCGGGGAGCTGTTTTTT

v_gene: TRBV4-1
j_gene: TRBJ1-1
abundance: -
d_gene: -
CDR3aa: CASSGPLRNTEAFF
CDR3nt: TGCGCCAGCAGCGGACCACTCCGGAACACTGAAGCTTTCTTT

v_gene: TRBV2
j_gene: TRBJ2-7
abundance: -
d_gene: TRBD1
CDR3aa: CASQRQGGHYEQYF
CDR3nt: TGTGCCAGCCAAAGACAGGGGGGCCACTACGAGCAGTACTTC

v_gene: TRBV3-1/TRBV3-2
j_gene: TRBJ1-3
abundance: -
d_gene: -
CDR3aa: CASSWSGSGERNTIYF
CDR3nt: TGTGCCAGCAGCTGGAGCGGGTCAGGGGAGAGAAACACCATATATTTT

v_gene: TRBV11-1
j_gene: TRBJ1-5
abundance: -
d_gene: -
CDR3aa: CASSHGRGQPQHF
CDR3nt: TGTGCCAGCAGCCACGGACGTGGACAGCCCCAGCATTTT

v_gene: TRBV6-5
j_gene: TRBJ2-5
abundance: once
d_gene: -
CDR3aa: CASSYVGNQETQYF
CDR3nt: TGTGCCAGCAGTTACGTGGGGAACCAAGAGACCCAGTACTTC

v_gene: TRBV5-1
j_gene: TRBJ1-6
abundance: -
d_gene: -
CDR3aa: CASSLDPNSPLHF
CDR3nt: TGCGCCAGCAGCTTGGACCCCAATTCACCCCTCCACTTT

v_gene: TRBV24-1
j_gene: TRBJ2-3
abundance: once
d_gene: -
CDR3aa: CATSDPRGPDTQYF
CDR3nt: TGTGCCACCAGTGACCCGCGGGGCCCAGATACGCAGTATTTT

v_gene: TRBV24-1
j_gene: TRBJ2-3
abundance: -
d_gene: -
CDR3aa: CATSDPRRGVGTDTQYF
CDR3nt: TGTGCCACCAGTGATCCACGTCGGGGAGTGGGCACAGATACGCAGTATTTT

v_gene: TRBV4-2
j_gene: TRBJ2-2
abundance: -
d_gene: TRBD2
CDR3aa: CASSQEAAGGTGELFF
CDR3nt: TGTGCCAGCAGCCAAGAGGCGGCGGGGGGCACCGGGGAGCTGTTTTTT

v_gene: TRBV18
j_gene: TRBJ1-1
abundance: -
d_gene: TRBD1
CDR3aa: CASSPPGQGGLAFF
CDR3nt: TGTGCTAGCTCACCACCGGGACAGGGGGGGCTCGCTTTCTTT

v_gene: TRBV6-6
j_gene: TRBJ1-1
abundance: -
d_gene: TRBD1
CDR3aa: CASSDRQGTGSTEAFF
CDR3nt: TGTGCCAGCAGCGACCGACAGGGAACGGGGAGCACTGAAGCTTTCTTT

v_gene: TRBV2
j_gene: TRBJ2-5
abundance: once
d_gene: TRBD1
CDR3aa: CASRPRTGSAETQYF
CDR3nt: TGTGCCAGCAGGCCGCGGACAGGGTCGGCGGAGACCCAGTACTTC

v_gene: TRBV19
j_gene: TRBJ1-1
abundance: -
d_gene: TRBD1
CDR3aa: CASSSTGGPNTEAFF
CDR3nt: TGTGCCAGTAGTAGCACAGGGGGCCCGAACACTGAAGCTTTCTTT

v_gene: TRBV29-1
j_gene: TRBJ1-3
abundance: -
d_gene: TRBD1
CDR3aa: CSVAHPSGRGSGNTIYF
CDR3nt: TGCAGCGTTGCCCACCCCTCGGGCAGGGGGTCTGGAAACACCATATATTTT

v_gene: TRBV19
j_gene: TRBJ2-4
abundance: once
d_gene: -
CDR3aa: CASSPTVNIQYF
CDR3nt: TGTGCCAGTAGCCCTACAGTAAACATTCAGTACTTC